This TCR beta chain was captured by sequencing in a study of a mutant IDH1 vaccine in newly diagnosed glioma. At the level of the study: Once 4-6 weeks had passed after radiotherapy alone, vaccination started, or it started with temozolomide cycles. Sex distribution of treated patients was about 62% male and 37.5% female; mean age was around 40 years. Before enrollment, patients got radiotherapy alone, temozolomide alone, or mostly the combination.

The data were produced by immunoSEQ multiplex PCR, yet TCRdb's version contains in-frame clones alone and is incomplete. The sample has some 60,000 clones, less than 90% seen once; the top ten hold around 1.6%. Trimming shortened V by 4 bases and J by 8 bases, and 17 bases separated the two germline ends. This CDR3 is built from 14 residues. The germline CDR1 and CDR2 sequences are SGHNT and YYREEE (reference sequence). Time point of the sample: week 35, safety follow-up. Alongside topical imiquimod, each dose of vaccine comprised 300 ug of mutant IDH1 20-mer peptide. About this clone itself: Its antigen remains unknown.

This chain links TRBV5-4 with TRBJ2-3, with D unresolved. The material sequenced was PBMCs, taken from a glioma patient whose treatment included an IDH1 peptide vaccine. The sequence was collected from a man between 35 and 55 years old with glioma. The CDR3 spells CASSAYLPGATQYF. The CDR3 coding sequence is TGTGCCAGCAGCGCGTACCTTCCCGGCGCTACGCAGTATTTT.